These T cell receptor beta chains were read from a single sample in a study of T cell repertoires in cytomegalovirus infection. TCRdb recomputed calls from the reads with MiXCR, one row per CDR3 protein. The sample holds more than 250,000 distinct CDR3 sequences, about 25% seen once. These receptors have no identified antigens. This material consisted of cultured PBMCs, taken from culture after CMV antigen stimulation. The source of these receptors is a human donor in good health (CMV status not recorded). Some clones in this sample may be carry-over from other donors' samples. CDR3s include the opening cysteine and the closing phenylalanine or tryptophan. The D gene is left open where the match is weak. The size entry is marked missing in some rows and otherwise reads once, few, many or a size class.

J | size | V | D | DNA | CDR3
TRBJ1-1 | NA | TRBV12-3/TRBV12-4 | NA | TGTGCCAGCAGTCCCAGGGTTGCTGAAGCTTTCTTT | CASSPRVAEAFF
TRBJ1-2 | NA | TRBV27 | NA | TGTGCCAGCAGTCCCCCGACAGGCCTATATGGCTACACCTTC | CASSPPTGLYGYTF
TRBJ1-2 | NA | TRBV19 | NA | TGTGCCAGTAGTATCCTCCAGGCCAACTATGGCTACACCTTC | CASSILQANYGYTF
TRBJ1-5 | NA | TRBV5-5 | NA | TGTGCCAGCAGCCCATCGGGTTCAGTGGTCCGCAATCAGCCCCAGCATTTT | CASSPSGSVVRNQPQHF
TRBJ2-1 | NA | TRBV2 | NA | TGTGCCAGCGGTCCTGAGGTCTTTGGCAATGAGCAGTTCTTC | CASGPEVFGNEQFF
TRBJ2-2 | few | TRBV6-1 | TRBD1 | TGTGTCCCAACGGACAGGCCGGGGGGGGAGCTGTTTTTT | CVPTDRPGGELFF
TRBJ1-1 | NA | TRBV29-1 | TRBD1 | TGCAGCGTGGCCCGGACAGGGGCCAGGAACACTGAAGCTTTCTTT | CSVARTGARNTEAFF
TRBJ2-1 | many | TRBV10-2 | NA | TGCGCCAGCAGTGAGGCAAACGGGAAATACAATGAGCAGTTCTTC | CASSEANGKYNEQFF
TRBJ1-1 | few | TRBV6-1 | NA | TGTGCCAGCAGAAGAAGGGGACAGAACACTGAAGCTTTCTTT | CASRRRGQNTEAFF
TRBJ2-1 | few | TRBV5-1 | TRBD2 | TGCGCCAGCAGCTTCGACCGACTAGCGGGAGGGGTCAATGAGCAGTTCTTC | CASSFDRLAGGVNEQFF
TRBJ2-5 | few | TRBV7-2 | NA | TGTGCCAGCAGCAAAAACAGGGAAGAGACCCAGTACTTC | CASSKNREETQYF
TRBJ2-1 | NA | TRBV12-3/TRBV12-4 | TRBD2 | TGTGCCAGCAGTTTGGTGACTAGCGGGAGAAATGAGCAGTTCTTC | CASSLVTSGRNEQFF
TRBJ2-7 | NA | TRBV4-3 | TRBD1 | TGCGCCAGCAGCCAGCAAATGGACAGGGGCCACGAGCAGTACTTC | CASSQQMDRGHEQYF
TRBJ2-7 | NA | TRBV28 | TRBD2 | TGTGCCAGCAGTTTCCCGGGAAGCGGGAGGGAGCAGTACTTC | CASSFPGSGREQYF
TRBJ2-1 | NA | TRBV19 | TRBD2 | TGTGCCAGTAGTATTGGGCTAGCGGGGTATGATGAGCAGTTCTTC | CASSIGLAGYDEQFF
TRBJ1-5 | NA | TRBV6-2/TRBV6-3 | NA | TGTGCCAGCAGTTACGATCGAAGGACCGGGCCGATAGGGAACAATCAGCCCCAGCATTTT | CASSYDRRTGPIGNNQPQHF
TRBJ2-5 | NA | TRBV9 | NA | TGTGCCAGCAGCGTAGAGATCGCGGAGACCCAGTACTTC | CASSVEIAETQYF
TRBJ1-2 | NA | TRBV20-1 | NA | TGCAGTGCTACCCGAGGGGGGCAGGGAACCTCCTATGGCTACACCTTC | CSATRGGQGTSYGYTF
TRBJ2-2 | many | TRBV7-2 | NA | TGTGCCAGCAGCTCAACGAGTGCGAACACCGGGGAGCTGTTTTTT | CASSSTSANTGELFF
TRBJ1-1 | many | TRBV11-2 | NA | TGTGCCAGCAGCGGGGACCCGAACACTGAAGCTTTCTTT | CASSGDPNTEAFF
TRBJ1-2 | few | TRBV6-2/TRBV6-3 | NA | TGTGCCAGCAGGAAGACCGGGACCTATGGCTACACCTTC | CASRKTGTYGYTF
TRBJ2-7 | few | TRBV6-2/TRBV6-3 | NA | TGTGCCAGCAGGACCTTAAGGGGACCCTACGAGCAGTACTTC | CASRTLRGPYEQYF
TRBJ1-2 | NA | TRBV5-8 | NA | TGTGCCAGCAGCCTGCGGGGGGCTTTCGGCTACACCTTC | CASSLRGAFGYTF
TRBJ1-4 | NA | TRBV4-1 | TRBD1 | TGCGCCAGCAGCTCGGGACAGCTTCGTGAAAAACTGTTTTTT | CASSSGQLREKLFF
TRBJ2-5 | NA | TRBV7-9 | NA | TGTGCCAGCAGCTCCTGGGCACAGCAAGAGACCCAGTACTTC | CASSSWAQQETQYF
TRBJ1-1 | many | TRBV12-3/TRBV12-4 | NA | TGTGCCAGCAGTCCAGGGAACACTGAAGCTTTCTTT | CASSPGNTEAFF
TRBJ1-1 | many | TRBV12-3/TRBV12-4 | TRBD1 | TGTACCAGCAGTTCCGGGGGCCACAGGGGAGAAGCTTTCTTT | CTSSSGGHRGEAFF
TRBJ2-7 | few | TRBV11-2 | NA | TGTGCCAGCAGCGGCGACGGTCCCTACGAGCAGTACTTC | CASSGDGPYEQYF
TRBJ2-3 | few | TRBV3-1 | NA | TGTGCCAGCAGCCAAGATGGGGTAATCGGGAGCGCCCCAGATACGCAGTATTTT | CASSQDGVIGSAPDTQYF
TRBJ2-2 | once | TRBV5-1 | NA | TGCGCCAGCAGCTTGGCCGTGTCCGGGGAGCTGTTTTTT | CASSLAVSGELFF
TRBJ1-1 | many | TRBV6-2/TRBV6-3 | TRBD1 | TGTGCCAGCAGGAGGACAGGGAACACTGAAGCTTTCTTT | CASRRTGNTEAFF
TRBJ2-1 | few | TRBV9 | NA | TGTGCCAGCAGCGCCAGAGGAGACCGGCTTAGCTCCTACAATGAGCAGTTCTTC | CASSARGDRLSSYNEQFF
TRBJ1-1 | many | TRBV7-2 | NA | TGTGCCAGCAGCCACCCGGACAGATATAACACTGAAGCTTTCTTT | CASSHPDRYNTEAFF
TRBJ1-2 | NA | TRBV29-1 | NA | TGCAGCGTTGAAAGCCTGGACTATGGCTACACCTTC | CSVESLDYGYTF
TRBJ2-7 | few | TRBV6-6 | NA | TGTGCCAGCAGTTACTCGCTGGGGGCGAGTTACGAGCAGTACTTC | CASSYSLGASYEQYF
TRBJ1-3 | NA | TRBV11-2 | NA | TGTGCCAGCAGCCCCCAACCGGGGACCCCGGTCGGAAACACCATATATTTT | CASSPQPGTPVGNTIYF
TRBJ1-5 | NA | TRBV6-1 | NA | TGTGCCAGCAGTTCTAGACAGGTTTTGCTGAGCAATCAGCCCCAGCATTTT | CASSSRQVLLSNQPQHF
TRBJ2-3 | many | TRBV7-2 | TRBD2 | TGTGCCAGCAGCTCAGGACTAGGCACAGATACGCAGTATTTT | CASSSGLGTDTQYF
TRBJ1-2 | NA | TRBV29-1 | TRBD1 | TGCAGCGTTGAATTTAGGGGGCGTCTGGGTGGCTACACCTTC | CSVEFRGRLGGYTF
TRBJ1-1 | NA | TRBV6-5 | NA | TGTGCCAGCAGTTACCGTCAGAGAGGACCGAACACTGAAGCTTTCTTT | CASSYRQRGPNTEAFF
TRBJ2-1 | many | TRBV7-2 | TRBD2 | TGTGCCAGCAGCTTTAGCGGGAGGAGCAATGAGCAGTTCTTC | CASSFSGRSNEQFF
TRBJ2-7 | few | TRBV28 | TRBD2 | TGTGCCAGCAGTGCTGGACTAGCTTACGAGCAGTACTTC | CASSAGLAYEQYF
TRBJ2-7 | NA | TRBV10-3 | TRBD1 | TGTGCCATCACCGAAGGGGGGGACAGGGGGCGCGAGCAGTACTTC | CAITEGGDRGREQYF
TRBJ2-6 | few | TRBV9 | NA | TGTGCCAGCAGCCCCGGACAGCCTGGGGCCAACGTCCTGACTTTC | CASSPGQPGANVLTF
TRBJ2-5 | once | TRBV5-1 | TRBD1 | TGCGCCAGCAGCTCCGACAGGGGGCTATGGGAGACCCAGTACTTC | CASSSDRGLWETQYF
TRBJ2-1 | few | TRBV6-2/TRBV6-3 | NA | TGTGCCAGCAGCTATAATTTGTTAATCAATGAGCAGTTCTTC | CASSYNLLINEQFF
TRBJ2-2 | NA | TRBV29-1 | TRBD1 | TGCAGCGTGTGGACAGGGTCGAACACCGGGGAGCTGTTTTTT | CSVWTGSNTGELFF
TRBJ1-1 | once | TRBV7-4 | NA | TGTGCCAGCAGCGGAACCAGGTGGAACACTGAAGCTTTCTTT | CASSGTRWNTEAFF
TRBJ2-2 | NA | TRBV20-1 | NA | TGCAGTGCCATAGCGCCAGCGCCAAACACCGGGGAGCTGTTTTTT | CSAIAPAPNTGELFF
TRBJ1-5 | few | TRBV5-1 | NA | TGCGCCAGCAGCTCGGGGGTAGAAGGTCAGCCCCAGCATTTT | CASSSGVEGQPQHF
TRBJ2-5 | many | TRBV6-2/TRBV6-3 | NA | TGTGCCAGCAGTTATGGGACAAGGCAAGAGACCCAGTACTTC | CASSYGTRQETQYF
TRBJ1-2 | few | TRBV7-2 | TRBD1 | TGTGCCAGCAGCTTAATCGGACAGGGATGGTATGGCTACACCTTC | CASSLIGQGWYGYTF
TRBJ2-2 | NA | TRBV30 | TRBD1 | TGTGCCTGGAGTGTACGTCTCGGGACAGGGTTAGGGGAGCTGTTTTTT | CAWSVRLGTGLGELFF
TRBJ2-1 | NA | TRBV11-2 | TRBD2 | TGTGCCAGCAGCGACGGGGGAAGGACTAGCCTTAGGGATGAGCAGTTCTTC | CASSDGGRTSLRDEQFF
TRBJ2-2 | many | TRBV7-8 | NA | TGTGCCAGCAGCTTAGATTCCGGGGAGCTGTTTTTT | CASSLDSGELFF
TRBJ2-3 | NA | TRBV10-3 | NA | TGTGCCATCAGTTCAGCAGATACGCAGTATTTT | CAISSADTQYF
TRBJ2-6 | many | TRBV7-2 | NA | TGTGCCAGCAGCTTATTAGCCTTTGGGGCCAACGTCCTGACTTTC | CASSLLAFGANVLTF